A selection of T cell receptor beta chains follows, all from one sample in a study of cytotoxic CD8 clonotypes in ibrutinib-treated CLL. Produced via immunoSEQ multiplex PCR; TCRdb's table is partial and in-frame only. The sample contains about 26,000 clones, 85% of which appear only once. This specimen was PBMCs, taken after 24 months of ibrutinib treatment. These receptors were taken from a human donor with chronic lymphocytic leukemia. Both conserved end residues are part of each CDR3. A D gene is named only where the DNA matches it firmly. Some rows have no size entry. The others give once, few or many, or a class for an expanded clone.

NA,TRBV6-5,once,TRBJ2-5,TGTGCCAGCAGCCGAGCAAAGACCCAGTACTTC,CASSRAKTQYF
NA,TRBV7-2,once,TRBJ2-1,TGTGCCAGCAGCTTAGAGGGTCCGGGACTTCACCAGACCAGTGAGCAGTTCTTC,CASSLEGPGLHQTSEQFF
NA,TRBV9,NA,TRBJ1-2,TGTGCCAGCAGCGTAGAGGTAGGGGGCTATGGCTACACCTTC,CASSVEVGGYGYTF
TRBD2,TRBV2,once,TRBJ2-3,TGTGCCAGCAGTGGGGAGCGGGGGGGCGGCACAGATACGCAGTATTTT,CASSGERGGGTDTQYF
NA,TRBV14,once,TRBJ2-5,TGTGCCAGCAGCCTCAGGGTATTCGAGACCCAGTACTTC,CASSLRVFETQYF
NA,TRBV11-2,NA,TRBJ2-5,TGTGCCAGCAGCGTACCCCGGTGGGAGACCCAGTACTTC,CASSVPRWETQYF
NA,TRBV2,NA,TRBJ1-5,TGTGCCAGCAGGATCGGGATTCAGCCCCAGCATTTT,CASRIGIQPQHF
NA,TRBV19,NA,TRBJ2-2,TGTGCCAGTACCCCCCGGGCCGATCACGGGGAGCTGTTTTTT,CASTPRADHGELFF
NA,TRBV19,few,TRBJ1-5,TGTGCCAGTGAGCGGCAGGGAGGTCAGCCCCAGCATTTT,CASERQGGQPQHF
NA,TRBV1,NA,TRBJ1-1,TGCACCAGCAGCCTAAGAGAGGGCCTTGAAGCTTTCTTT,CTSSLREGLEAFF
TRBD1,TRBV5-8,few,TRBJ1-4,TGTGCCAGCAGCGACAGGGTCGTTCATGAAAAACTGTTTTTT,CASSDRVVHEKLFF
TRBD1,TRBV27,few,TRBJ2-7,TGTGCCAGCAGTAAAACCGGGACAGGGGGCTTCTACGAGCAGTACTTC,CASSKTGTGGFYEQYF
NA,TRBV7-9,NA,TRBJ1-2,TGTGCCAGCAGCCCCCAGGCCCAAGAGGGCTACACCTTC,CASSPQAQEGYTF
NA,TRBV13,NA,TRBJ2-1,TGTGCCAGCAGCGACTCCTACAATGAGCAGTTCTTC,CASSDSYNEQFF
NA,TRBV5-1,few,TRBJ2-3,TGCGCCAGCAGCTTGGCCAGGTCAAGCACAGATACGCAGTATTTT,CASSLARSSTDTQYF
TRBD1,TRBV15,NA,TRBJ1-1,TGTGCCACCAGCAGAGGTTGGAACAGGGGCACTGAAGCTTTCTTT,CATSRGWNRGTEAFF
NA,TRBV29-1,NA,TRBJ2-5,TGCAGCGTTGTTTCTGCTGAAGAGACCCAGTACTTC,CSVVSAEETQYF
NA,TRBV11-1,NA,TRBJ1-6,TGTGCCAGCAGCTTGGGACAAAATTCACCCCTCCACTTT,CASSLGQNSPLHF
NA,TRBV14,NA,TRBJ1-1,TGTGCCAGCAGCCTGACAGATTATATGAACACTGAAGCTTTCTTT,CASSLTDYMNTEAFF
NA,TRBV7-2,few,TRBJ2-7,TGTGCCAGCAGCCATCCCCCCCCGGGGGTGAAGCAGTACTTC,CASSHPPPGVKQYF